The clone carrying this T cell receptor beta chain was counted only a few times. The CDR3 is 15 amino acids. CDR1 and CDR2 from the germline V gene are ENHRY and SYGVKD. With 0 bases removed from V and 1 base from J, the gap between germline ends came to 6 bases. The sample belongs to a study of early T cells in non-severe SARS-CoV-2 infection. TCRdb used MiXCR to reprocess the 5' RACE reads, holding one entry per CDR3 protein. The sample includes 57,000 or so distinct CDR3 sequences, roughly an eighth seen only once; the top ten take 4.8%. Input material: whole blood. This chain connects TRBV10-3 to TRBJ2-2; maybe TRBD1 (5 bases). This sequence originates from an adult who was a healthcare worker with PCR-confirmed SARS-CoV-2 infection or an uninfected control (not recorded which). CDR3 region: CAISESTGNTGELFF. The CDR3 nucleotides read TGTGCCATCAGTGAGTCCACAGGGAACACCGGGGAGCTGTTTTTT.